This T cell receptor beta chain was found in a study of Ad26.COV2.S vaccination and SARS-CoV-2 variants (dated by TCRdb to about 2021). Background for the entire study: Donors in the vaccine arm were drawn from COV1001, a phase I-IIa trial of Ad26.COV2.S in healthy adults that was multicentre, randomized, double-blind and placebo-controlled. Ad26.COV2.S was given intramuscularly at 5x10^10 or 1x10^11 viral particles, as a single shot or as two shots 56 days apart. TCRbeta repertoire sequencing was used to assess the specificity and breadth of SARS-CoV-2-reactive T cell receptors after Ad26.COV2.S vaccination. A total of some 30 samples were included in the TCR-sequenced set, comprising around 19 Ad26.COV2.S vaccine recipients, 5 placebo recipients and 8 SARS-CoV-2 convalescent individuals. Trial participants were randomized into five groups of five: low-dose or high-dose Ad26.COV2.S given once or twice, or placebo on both occasions. Investigators remained blinded to trial group allocation during experiments and outcome assessment.

The immunoSEQ Assay was the method used to sequence TCRbeta CDR3 regions. After extraction, genomic DNA underwent amplification by bias-controlled multiplex PCR, followed by high-throughput sequencing. The original methods were these. Collapsing and filtering of sequences were performed to quantify the absolute abundance of each unique TCRbeta CDR3 region. T cell fraction was estimated by normalization of TCRbeta template counts to usable DNA, with usable DNA being measured through amplification of reference genes present in all nucleated cells. Repertoire TCRs were annotated as SARS-CoV-2-specific when V gene, CDR3 amino acid sequence and J gene were exactly matched to a known reactive TCR set. The reference SARS-CoV-2 TCR set came from MIRA and was filtered for enrichment in COVID-19-positive ImmuneCODE repertoires, removing public or cross-reactive TCRs. Based on the MIRA antigens, annotated TCRs were further analysed at the level of specific ORF or position within ORF. Breadth was defined as annotated unique rearrangements over total unique productive rearrangements; depth was the summed frequency of those rearrangements. Two-sided Wilcoxon rank-sum tests were applied when comparing TCR breadth between groups. TCRdb mirrors the immuneACCESS table, restricted to in-frame sequences. Some clones are absent from its copies; in checked studies, under half trace to an unresolved V gene, and the reason for the others is unknown. V and J calls and clone size are copied from that table; D and trimming were computed from the DNA. Across this sample there are 350,000 to 600,000 clones, with 80% to 90% seen only once. The top ten constitute more than 1.5% of the sample.

Taken from the germline V gene (reference sequence), the CDR1 and CDR2 loops are MNHEY and SMNVEV. V and J are truncated by 4 bases and 8 bases respectively, leaving an intervening sequence of 14 bases. Taken from cysteine to phenylalanine, the CDR3 has 13 residues. Only the CDR3 DNA is retained, 39 bases long and in frame from the first base. Findings and caveats that apply to the study as a whole: Comparing responses between vaccine doses or regimens was not something the study was powered to do. It was noted by the authors that total T cell responses may have been underestimated by the TCR breadth and depth analyses. Higher spike-specific TCR breadth was observed in Ad26.COV2.S recipients than in placebo recipients (P = 0.0014). Substantial breadth of spike-specific CD8+ and CD4+ T cell responses was reported after vaccination. Comparable non-spike TCR breadth was observed between vaccine and placebo recipients, consistent with only spike being contained in the vaccine.

The treatment or condition tag for this specimen amounts to: over 15 received Ad26.COV2.S at low or high dose, single or two shots; a few received placebo; per-sample allocation not given. For vaccine and placebo recipients, repertoires were sequenced using samples collected on day 63 after the first injection. Cohort 1b enrolled fewer than 30 adults aged 18-55 years at a single site in Boston, USA, between 29 July and 7 August 2020. Ad26.COV2.S was a replication-incompetent adenovirus type 26 vector that expressed a prefusion-stabilized SARS-CoV-2 spike protein derived from the original Wuhan strain. Worth noting for this clone: The target of this receptor is not known. Base qualities are not at hand, and no much larger clone is one base apart.

Sequencing used peripheral blood, obtained in a trial of Ad26.COV2.S vaccine versus placebo. The chain is assembled from TRBV27 and TRBJ1-1, with TRBD1 as a weak D call on 6 bases. This TCR was sampled from a person aged 18-65 years who received the Ad26.COV2.S COVID-19 vaccine or a placebo. The CDR3 region has the sequence CASSYPSGGEAFF. The nucleotide sequence reads TGTGCCAGCAGTTATCCTAGTGGGGGCGAAGCTTTCTTT.